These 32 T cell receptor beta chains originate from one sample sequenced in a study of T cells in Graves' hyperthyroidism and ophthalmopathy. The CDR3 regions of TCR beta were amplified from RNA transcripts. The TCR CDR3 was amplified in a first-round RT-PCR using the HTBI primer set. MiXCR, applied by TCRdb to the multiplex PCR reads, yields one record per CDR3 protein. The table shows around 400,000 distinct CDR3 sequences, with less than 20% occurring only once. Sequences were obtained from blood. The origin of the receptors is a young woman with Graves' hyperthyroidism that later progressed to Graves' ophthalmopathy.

Here the CDR3 reads CASSLYWTSGKRETQYF. CDR3 sequence (DNA): TGTGCCAGCAGTTTATACTGGACTAGCGGGAAACGAGAGACCCAGTACTTC. The chain joins TRBV27 to TRBJ2-5; TRBD2 agrees at 12 bases. The ends lost 1 base at V and 4 bases at J; junction bases unmatched: 7. The CDR3 loop spans 17 amino acids. Germline lookup yields CDR1 MNHEY and CDR2 SMNVEV (reference sequence).

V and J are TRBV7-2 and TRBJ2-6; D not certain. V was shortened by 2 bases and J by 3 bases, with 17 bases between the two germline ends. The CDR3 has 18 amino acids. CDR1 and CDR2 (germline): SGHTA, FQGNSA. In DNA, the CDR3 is TGTGCCAGCAGCTTAAGACATATAACCTCCCTTGGGGCCAACGTCCTGACTTTC. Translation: CASSLRHITSLGANVLTF.

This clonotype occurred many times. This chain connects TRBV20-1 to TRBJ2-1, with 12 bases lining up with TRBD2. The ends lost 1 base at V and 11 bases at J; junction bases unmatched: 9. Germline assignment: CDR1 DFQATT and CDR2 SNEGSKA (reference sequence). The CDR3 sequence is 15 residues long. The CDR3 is CSARVTGTSGYKQFF. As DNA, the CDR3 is TGCAGTGCTAGAGTTACCGGGACTAGCGGGTACAAGCAGTTCTTC.

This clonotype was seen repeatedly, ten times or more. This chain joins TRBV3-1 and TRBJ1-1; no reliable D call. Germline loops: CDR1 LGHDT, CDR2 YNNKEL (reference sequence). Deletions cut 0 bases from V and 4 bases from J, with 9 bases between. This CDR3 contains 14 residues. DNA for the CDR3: TGTGCCAGCAGCCAAGATGGGTTGAGCACTGAAGCTTTCTTT. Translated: CASSQDGLSTEAFF.

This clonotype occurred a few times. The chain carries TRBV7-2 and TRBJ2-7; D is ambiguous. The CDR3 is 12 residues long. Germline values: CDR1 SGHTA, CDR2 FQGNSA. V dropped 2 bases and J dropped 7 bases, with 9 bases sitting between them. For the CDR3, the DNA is TGTGCCAGCAGCTTAATGCGACTGGAGCAGTACTTC. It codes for CASSLMRLEQYF.

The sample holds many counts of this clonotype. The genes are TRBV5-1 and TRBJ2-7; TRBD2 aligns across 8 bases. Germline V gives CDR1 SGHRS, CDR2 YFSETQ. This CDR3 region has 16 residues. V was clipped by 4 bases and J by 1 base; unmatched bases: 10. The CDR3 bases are TGCGCCAGCAGCCCGGGGGGGAGCCAGGGATCCTACGAGCAGTACTTC. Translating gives CASSPGGSQGSYEQYF.

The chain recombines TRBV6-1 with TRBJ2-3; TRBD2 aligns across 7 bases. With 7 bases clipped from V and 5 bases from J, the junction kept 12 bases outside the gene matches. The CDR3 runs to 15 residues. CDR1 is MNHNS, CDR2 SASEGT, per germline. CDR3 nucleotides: TGTGCCAGCACCTCAACCCTGGGGAGGGGAGATACGCAGTATTTT. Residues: CASTSTLGRGDTQYF.

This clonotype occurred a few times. Here the CDR3 reads CASQIGLSGANVLTF. For the CDR3, the DNA is TGTGCCAGTCAGATAGGCCTATCTGGGGCCAACGTCCTGACTTTC. J is TRBJ2-6 and V is TRBV2; D is uncertain. Trimming shortened V by 9 bases and J by 1 base, and 13 bases separated the two germline ends. The CDR3 is made up of 15 amino acids. The V gene's germline CDR1 is SNHLY and CDR2 FYNNEI.

CDR3 sequence (DNA): TGTGCCAGCAGTTCTAGGGCTATTTACGAGCAGTACTTC. Translating gives CASSSRAIYEQYF. The V gene is TRBV27, the J gene TRBJ2-7; D unresolved. The germline gives CDR1 MNHEY, CDR2 SMNVEV (reference sequence). V shed 4 bases and J shed 4 bases, with 11 bases lying between them. The CDR3 consists of 13 residues.

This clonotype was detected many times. CDR3: CSARDPGAGNTEAFF. CDR3 sequence (DNA): TGCAGTGCTAGAGATCCCGGCGCGGGTAACACTGAAGCTTTCTTT. The rearrangement links TRBV20-1 to TRBJ1-1; D gene ambiguous. The CDR3 totals 15 residues. Looked up from germline, CDR1 is DFQATT and CDR2 is SNEGSKA (reference sequence). V was trimmed by 0 bases and J by 2 bases, leaving 13 bases between them.

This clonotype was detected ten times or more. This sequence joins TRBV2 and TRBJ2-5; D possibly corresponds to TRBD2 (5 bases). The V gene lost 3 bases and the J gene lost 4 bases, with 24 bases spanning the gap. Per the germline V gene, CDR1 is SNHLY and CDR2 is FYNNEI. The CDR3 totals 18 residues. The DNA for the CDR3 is TGTGCCAGCAGTGACGACTCACTCCCATTCGGGGATCGAGAGACCCAGTACTTC. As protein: CASSDDSLPFGDRETQYF.

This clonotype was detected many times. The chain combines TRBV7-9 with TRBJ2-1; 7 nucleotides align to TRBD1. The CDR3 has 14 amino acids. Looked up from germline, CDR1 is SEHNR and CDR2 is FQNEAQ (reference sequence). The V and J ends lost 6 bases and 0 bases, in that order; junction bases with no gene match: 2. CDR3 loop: CASRTGSSYNEQFF. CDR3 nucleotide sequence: TGTGCCAGCAGGACAGGGAGCTCCTACAATGAGCAGTTCTTC.

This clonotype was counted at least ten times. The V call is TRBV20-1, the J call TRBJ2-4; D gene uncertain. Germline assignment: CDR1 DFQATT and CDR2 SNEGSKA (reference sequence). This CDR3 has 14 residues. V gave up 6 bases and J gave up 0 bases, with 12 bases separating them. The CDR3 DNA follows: TGCAGTGCCCCTCCCCGGATAGCCAAAAACATTCAGTACTTC. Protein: CSAPPRIAKNIQYF.

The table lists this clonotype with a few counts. The CDR3 loop is CASTISPGGEQYF. CDR3 bases: TGTGCCAGTACCATCTCCCCAGGGGGCGAGCAGTACTTC. V and J are TRBV19 and TRBJ2-7; 7 bases agree with TRBD1. The CDR3 has 13 amino acids. Germline CDR1 and CDR2: LNHDA and SQIVND (reference sequence). V gave up 7 bases and J gave up 6 bases; unmatched junction bases: 9.

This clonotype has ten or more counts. In DNA, the CDR3 is TGCGCCAGCAGCCACCTCGGGGGTCGGGAGACCCAGTACTTC. Translated, it gives CASSHLGGRETQYF. The chain has TRBV4-1 and TRBJ2-5; D is possibly TRBD2 (6 bases). CDR3 length equals 14 residues. Germline-derived CDR1 and CDR2 are MGHRA and YSYEKL. V was clipped by 3 bases and J by 5 bases, with 13 bases between them.

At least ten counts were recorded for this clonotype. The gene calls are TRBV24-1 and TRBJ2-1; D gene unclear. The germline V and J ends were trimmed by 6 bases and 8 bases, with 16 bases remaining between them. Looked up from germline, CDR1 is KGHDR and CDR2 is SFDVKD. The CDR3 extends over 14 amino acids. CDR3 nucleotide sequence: TGTGCCACCAGTTCCCAAAGCTTCCTAGATGAGCAGTTCTTC. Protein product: CATSSQSFLDEQFF.

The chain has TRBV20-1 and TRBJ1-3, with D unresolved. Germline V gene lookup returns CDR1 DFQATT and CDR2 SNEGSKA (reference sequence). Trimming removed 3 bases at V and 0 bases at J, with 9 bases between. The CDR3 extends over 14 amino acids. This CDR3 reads CSARTVSSGNTIYF. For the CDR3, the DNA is TGCAGTGCTAGGACGGTATCCTCTGGAAACACCATATATTTT.

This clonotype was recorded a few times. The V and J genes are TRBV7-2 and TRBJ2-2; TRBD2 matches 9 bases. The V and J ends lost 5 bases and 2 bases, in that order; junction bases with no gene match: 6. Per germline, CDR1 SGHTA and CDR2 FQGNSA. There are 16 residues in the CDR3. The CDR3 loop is CASSERLAANTGELFF. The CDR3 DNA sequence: TGTGCCAGCAGCGAGAGACTAGCGGCTAACACCGGGGAGCTGTTTTTT.

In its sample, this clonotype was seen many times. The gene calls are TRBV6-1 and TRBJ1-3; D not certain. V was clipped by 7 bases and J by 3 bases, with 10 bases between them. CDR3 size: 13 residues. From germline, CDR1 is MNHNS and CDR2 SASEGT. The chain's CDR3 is CASMRALGNTIYF. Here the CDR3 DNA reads TGTGCCAGCATGAGGGCTCTTGGAAACACCATATATTTT.

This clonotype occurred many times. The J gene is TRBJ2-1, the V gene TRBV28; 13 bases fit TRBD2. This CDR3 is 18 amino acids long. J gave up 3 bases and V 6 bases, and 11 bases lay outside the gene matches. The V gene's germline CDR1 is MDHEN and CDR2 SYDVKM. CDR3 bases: TGTGCCAGCAGCCCCGGGACTAGCGGGGAGAGTGACTACAATGAGCAGTTCTTC. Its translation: CASSPGTSGESDYNEQFF.

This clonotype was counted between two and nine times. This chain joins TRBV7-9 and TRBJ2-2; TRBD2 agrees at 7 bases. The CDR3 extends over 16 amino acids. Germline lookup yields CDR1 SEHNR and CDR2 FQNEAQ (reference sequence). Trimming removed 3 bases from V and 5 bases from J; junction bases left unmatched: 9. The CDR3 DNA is TGTGCCAGCAGCTTTCCGACTAGCCCCTTTACCGGGGAGCTGTTTTTT. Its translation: CASSFPTSPFTGELFF. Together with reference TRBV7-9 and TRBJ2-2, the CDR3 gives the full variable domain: DTGVSQNPRHKITKRGQNVTFRCDPISEHNRLYWYRQTLGQGPEFLTYFQNEAQLEKSRLLSDRFSAERPKGSFSTLEIQRTEQGDSAMYLCASSFPTSPFTGELFFGEGSRLTVL.

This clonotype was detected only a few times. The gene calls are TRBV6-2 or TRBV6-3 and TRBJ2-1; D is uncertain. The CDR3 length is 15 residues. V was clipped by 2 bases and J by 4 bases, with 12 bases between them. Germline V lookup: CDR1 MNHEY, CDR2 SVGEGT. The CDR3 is CASSYRDGVYNEQFF. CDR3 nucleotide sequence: TGTGCCAGCAGTTACAGGGATGGGGTATACAATGAGCAGTTCTTC.

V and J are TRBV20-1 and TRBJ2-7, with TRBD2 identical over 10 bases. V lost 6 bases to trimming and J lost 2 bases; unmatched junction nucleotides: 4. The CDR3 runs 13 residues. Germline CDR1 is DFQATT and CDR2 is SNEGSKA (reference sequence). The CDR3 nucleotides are TGCAGTGCCTGGACTAGCGGAACCTACGAGCAGTACTTC. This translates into CSAWTSGTYEQYF.

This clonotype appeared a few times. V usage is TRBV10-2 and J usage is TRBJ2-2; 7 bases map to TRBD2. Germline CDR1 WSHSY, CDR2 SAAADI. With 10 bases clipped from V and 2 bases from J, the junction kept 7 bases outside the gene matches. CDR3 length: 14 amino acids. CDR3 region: CATKSGANTGELFF. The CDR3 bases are TGCGCCACCAAAAGCGGGGCTAACACCGGGGAGCTGTTTTTT.

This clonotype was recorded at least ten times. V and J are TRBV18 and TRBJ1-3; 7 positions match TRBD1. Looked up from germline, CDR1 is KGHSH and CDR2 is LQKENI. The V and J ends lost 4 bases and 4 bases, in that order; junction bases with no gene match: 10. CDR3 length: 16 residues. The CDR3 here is CASSLSIDRAGNTIYF. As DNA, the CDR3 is TGTGCCAGCTCACTAAGCATCGACAGGGCCGGAAACACCATATATTTT.

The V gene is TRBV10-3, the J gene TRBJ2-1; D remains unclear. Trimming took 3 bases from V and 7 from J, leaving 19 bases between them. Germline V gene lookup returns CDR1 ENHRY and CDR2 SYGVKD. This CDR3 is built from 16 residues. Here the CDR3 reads CAISESPGRVMNEQFF. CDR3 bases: TGTGCCATCAGTGAATCCCCTGGCCGGGTGATGAATGAGCAGTTCTTC.

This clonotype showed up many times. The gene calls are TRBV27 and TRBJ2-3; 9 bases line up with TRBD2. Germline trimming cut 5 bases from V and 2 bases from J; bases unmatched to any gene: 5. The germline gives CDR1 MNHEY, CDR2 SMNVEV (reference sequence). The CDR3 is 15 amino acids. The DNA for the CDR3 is TGTGCCAGCAGTACGACTAGCGGATTCACAGATACGCAGTATTTT. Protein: CASSTTSGFTDTQYF.

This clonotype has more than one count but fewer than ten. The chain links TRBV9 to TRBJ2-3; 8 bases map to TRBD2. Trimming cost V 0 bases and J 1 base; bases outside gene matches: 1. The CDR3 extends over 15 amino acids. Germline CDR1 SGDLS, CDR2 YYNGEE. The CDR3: CASSVERGRTDTQYF. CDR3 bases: TGTGCCAGCAGCGTAGAGCGGGGGCGCACAGATACGCAGTATTTT.

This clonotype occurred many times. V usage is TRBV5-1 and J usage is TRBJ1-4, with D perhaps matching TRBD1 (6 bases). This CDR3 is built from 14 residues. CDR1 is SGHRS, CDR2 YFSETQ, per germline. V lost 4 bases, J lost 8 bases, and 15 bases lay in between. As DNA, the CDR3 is TGCGCCAGCAGCACTGGAGGGGGGCAAGAAAAACTGTTTTTT. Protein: CASSTGGGQEKLFF.

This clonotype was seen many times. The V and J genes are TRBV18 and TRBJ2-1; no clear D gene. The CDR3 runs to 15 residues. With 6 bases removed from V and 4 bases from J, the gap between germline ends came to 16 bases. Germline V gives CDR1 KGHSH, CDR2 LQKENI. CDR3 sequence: CASSPTRGVYNEQFF. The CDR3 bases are TGTGCCAGCTCGCCTACTCGTGGGGTATACAATGAGCAGTTCTTC.

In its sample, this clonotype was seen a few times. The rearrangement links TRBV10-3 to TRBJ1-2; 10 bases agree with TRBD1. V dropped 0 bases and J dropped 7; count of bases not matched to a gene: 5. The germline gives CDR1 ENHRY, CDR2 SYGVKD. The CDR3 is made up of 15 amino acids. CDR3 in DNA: TGTGCCATCAGTGAGTCGGACAGGGGGAAAGGTGGCTACACCTTC. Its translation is CAISESDRGKGGYTF.

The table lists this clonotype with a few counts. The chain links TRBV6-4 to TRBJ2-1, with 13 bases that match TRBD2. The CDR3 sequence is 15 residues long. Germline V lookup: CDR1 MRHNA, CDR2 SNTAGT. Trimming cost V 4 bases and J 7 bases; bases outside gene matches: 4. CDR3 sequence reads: CASSGGTSGMNEQFF. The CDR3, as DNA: TGTGCCAGCAGTGGAGGGACTAGCGGGATGAATGAGCAGTTCTTC.